This TCR beta chain was obtained from a study of T cell responses to AZD1222 COVID-19 vaccine. Concerning this clone: Antigen: not known.

Findings and caveats of the study: Nearly half of the spike-specific TCRs reportedly recognize variant regions that carry no mutations. Clonal diversity was possibly underestimated, and the donors were mostly white British, with more females. An increase in Spike-specific TCR breadth and depth was observed after two AZD1222 doses. Repertoire sampling was restricted to post-peak T cell response timepoints.

Here immunoSEQ multiplex PCR was the method, and the copy in TCRdb shows in-frame clones only, minus some. This sample has about 110,000 clones, with around 88% found just once. The V and J ends lost 0 bases and 5 bases respectively, with 13 bases between them. Germline V lookup: CDR1 MGHRA, CDR2 YSYEKL. The CDR3 extends over 15 amino acids. The specimen was peripheral blood, collected 28 days after the second AZD1222 dose. The clonotype was recovered from an adult who received the AZD1222 COVID-19 vaccine. The chain employs TRBV4-1 and TRBJ1-1; D call uncertain. CDR3 bases: TGCGCCAGCAGCCAAGAGCAGACCCCGGGGACTGAAGCTTTCTTT. The encoded protein is CASSQEQTPGTEAFF.